The 26 T cell receptor beta chains below come from one sample, sequenced in a study of T cell responses to AZD1222 COVID-19 vaccine. Measured with immunoSEQ multiplex PCR; TCRdb has only the in-frame clones, and not every one. The sample has about 150,000 clones, under 95% seen once. The sequenced sample was peripheral blood, obtained on day 0 of AZD1222 vaccination. Receptors were obtained from an adult in good health.

The gene calls are TRBV28 and TRBJ2-7; no definite D call. This CDR3 is built from 13 residues. Germline loops: CDR1 MDHEN, CDR2 SYDVKM. Deletions cut 7 bases from V and 3 bases from J, with 13 bases between. The CDR3 DNA sequence: TGTGCCAGCAACGAGCCGGATGGCTACGAGCAGTACTTC. Amino acids: CASNEPDGYEQYF.

The chain joins TRBV6-5 to TRBJ2-7; D uncertain. Germline CDR1 and CDR2: MNHEY and SVGAGI. CDR3 length: 13 residues. Trimming removed 5 bases at V and 2 bases at J, with 10 bases between. The chain's CDR3 is CASSTQGPYEQYF. CDR3 nucleotide sequence: TGTGCCAGCAGTACCCAAGGGCCCTACGAGCAGTACTTC.

This chain links TRBV19 with TRBJ1-2; the match to TRBD1 covers 7 bases. Looked up from germline, CDR1 is LNHDA and CDR2 is SQIVND (reference sequence). The CDR3 extends over 15 amino acids. The J segment lost 5 bases and the V segment lost 1 base, leaving 7 bases of the junction unmatched. The DNA of the CDR3 is TGTGCCAGTAGTATAGGACAGGGCAGGGTTTATGGCTACACCTTC. This gives the protein CASSIGQGRVYGYTF.

The V and J genes are TRBV6-5 and TRBJ1-1, with D uncertain. Between the trimmed V and J ends, which lost 8 bases and 0 bases, there was a span of 7 bases. Germline-derived CDR1 and CDR2 are MNHEY and SVGAGI. The length of the CDR3 is 12 residues. The CDR3 here is CASSGLNTEAFF. The CDR3 DNA reads as TGTGCCAGCTCAGGTTTGAACACTGAAGCTTTCTTT.

V and J are TRBV19 and TRBJ2-1; 14 bases agree with TRBD2. Germline V gives CDR1 LNHDA, CDR2 SQIVND (reference sequence). J was trimmed by 7 bases and V by 4 bases; bases with no gene match: 12. CDR3 length: 18 amino acids. The CDR3 DNA is TGTGCCAGTAGTACCCAACGACTAGCGGGAGGGCCGTTAAATGAGCAGTTCTTC. Translating it yields CASSTQRLAGGPLNEQFF.

The rearrangement joins TRBV5-1 to TRBJ2-7, with D possibly matching TRBD1 (6 bases). Germline V gene sequence: CDR1 SGHRS, CDR2 YFSETQ. The CDR3 is 15 amino acids. V shed 0 bases and J shed 2 bases, with 12 bases lying between them. CDR3 amino acids: CASSLEGGRAYEQYF. The CDR3 bases are TGCGCCAGCAGCTTGGAAGGGGGAAGGGCCTACGAGCAGTACTTC.

The rearrangement joins TRBV28 to TRBJ2-7; TRBD2 might be the D (7 bases). Trimming left V 8 bases short and J 4 bases short, with 18 bases between. Germline V gives CDR1 MDHEN, CDR2 SYDVKM. The CDR3 spans 14 residues. The DNA for the CDR3 is TGTGCCAGCGTGGGAGGGGGAACCGGATACGAGCAGTACTTC. It is translated as CASVGGGTGYEQYF.

The chain uses TRBV6-6 and TRBJ2-3; D might be TRBD2 (5 bases). V dropped 4 bases and J dropped 4 bases, with 15 bases sitting between them. The CDR3 consists of 15 residues. Germline assignment: CDR1 MNHNY and CDR2 SVGAGI (reference sequence). CDR3 in amino acids: CASSSGGPSADTQYF. For the CDR3, the DNA is TGTGCCAGCAGTTCCGGCGGGCCGAGCGCAGATACGCAGTATTTT.

This chain uses TRBV30 with TRBJ2-1; TRBD2 matches 7 bases. The length of the CDR3 is 15 residues. Germline lookup yields CDR1 GTSNPN and CDR2 SVGIG (reference sequence). J lost 4 bases, V lost 5 bases, and 11 bases had no gene match. CDR3 coding DNA: TGTGCCTGGGGGCTTCTGGCGGGAGTATACAATGAGCAGTTCTTC. It yields the protein CAWGLLAGVYNEQFF.

This chain joins TRBV4-1 and TRBJ2-3; no firm D call. V was cut by 4 bases and J by 3 bases, with 8 bases left in between. Germline-derived CDR1 and CDR2 are MGHRA and YSYEKL. The CDR3 consists of 13 residues. The CDR3 coding sequence is TGCGCCAGCAGCCGCTTCATAACAGATACGCAGTATTTT. Amino acids: CASSRFITDTQYF.

V usage is TRBV18 and J usage is TRBJ1-4; 11 nucleotides agree with TRBD1. Trimming took 8 bases from V and 7 from J; bases not matched to a gene: 3. Germline lookup yields CDR1 KGHSH and CDR2 LQKENI. The CDR3 is made up of 13 amino acids. CDR3 residues: CASTDRGREKLFF. As DNA, the CDR3 is TGTGCCAGCACGGACAGGGGGCGTGAAAAACTGTTTTTT.

There are a few counts of this clone. V and J are TRBV29-1 and TRBJ2-7; D may correspond to TRBD1 or TRBD2 (5 bases each). V gave up 7 bases and J gave up 5 bases, with 18 bases separating them. In germline, CDR1 is SQVTM, CDR2 ANQGSEA. The CDR3 consists of 13 residues. Written as DNA, the CDR3 is TGCAGCGGGCTGAATGGGGGTTCCGACGAGCAGTACTTC. It is translated as CSGLNGGSDEQYF.

The chain carries TRBV4-2 and TRBJ1-2; D is undetermined. V shed 1 base and J shed 3 bases, with 9 bases lying between them. This CDR3 spans 14 amino acids. Germline V gene data show CDR1 as LGHNA and CDR2 as YNFKEQ. DNA for the CDR3: TGTGCCAGCAGCCAAGGAGATAGGGACTATGGCTACACCTTC. Translating it yields CASSQGDRDYGYTF.

This chain links TRBV11-3 with TRBJ2-1, with D perhaps TRBD2 (6 bases). This CDR3 contains 13 residues. V was shortened by 5 bases and J by 8 bases, with 13 bases between the two germline ends. CDR1 and CDR2 (germline): SGHNT, YENEEA. CDR3 sequence: CASSAPASDEQFF. CDR3 DNA: TGTGCCAGCAGCGCCCCCGCTAGCGATGAGCAGTTCTTC.

In DNA, the CDR3 is TGTGCCAGTACCCCAAGGGCAAATCAAGCCAAAAACATTCAGTACTTC. Translating it yields CASTPRANQAKNIQYF. The chain couples TRBV19 to TRBJ2-4; D gene uncertain. The CDR3 spans 16 residues. The V gene lost 7 bases and the J gene lost 0 bases, with 16 bases spanning the gap. Germline V gives CDR1 LNHDA, CDR2 SQIVND (reference sequence).

This chain connects TRBV27 to TRBJ1-5; TRBD1 matches at 7 bases. J lost 2 bases, V lost 4 bases, and 8 bases had no gene match. The CDR3 runs 16 residues. Germline CDR1 MNHEY, CDR2 SMNVEV (reference sequence). The CDR3 DNA follows: TGTGCCAGCAGTTCGCGACAGGGAGGCGGCAATCAGCCCCAGCATTTT. Protein: CASSSRQGGGNQPQHF.

The V and J genes are TRBV19 and TRBJ2-3; D remains ambiguous. With 8 bases removed from V and 5 bases from J, the gap between germline ends came to 8 bases. Germline V gene data show CDR1 as LNHDA and CDR2 as SQIVND (reference sequence). The CDR3 totals 11 residues. CDR3 DNA sequence: TGTGCCAGTCGCAGGCTAGATACGCAGTATTTT. Its protein is CASRRLDTQYF.

V is TRBV7-2 and J is TRBJ1-3; D is ambiguous. V lost 6 bases to trimming and J lost 4 bases, with 1 base between them. The CDR3 covers 10 residues. Germline values: CDR1 SGHTA, CDR2 FQGNSA. The CDR3 spells CASRGNTIYF. CDR3 DNA: TGTGCCAGCAGGGGAAACACCATATATTTT.

This clone was seen a single time. The rearrangement links TRBV7-3 to TRBJ1-1, with D unclear. Germline V lookup: CDR1 SGHTA, CDR2 FQGTGA. Trimming took 3 bases from V and 8 from J, leaving 13 bases between them. The CDR3 is 13 amino acids. CDR3 nucleotide sequence: TGTGCCAGCAGCTTCGCGACTGGGAGGGAAGCTTTCTTT. This encodes CASSFATGREAFF. Filled out from reference TRBV7-3 and TRBJ1-1, the complete variable domain reads GAGVSQTPSNKVTEKGKYVELRCDPISGHTALYWYRQSLGQGPEFLIYFQGTGAADDSGLPNDRFFAVRPEGSVSTLKIQRTERGDSAVYLCASSFATGREAFFGQGTRLTVV.

The rearrangement links TRBV7-6 to TRBJ2-3; 10 bases agree with TRBD2. The CDR3 consists of 15 residues. CDR1 is SGHVS and CDR2 is FNYEAQ in the germline V gene. V lost 4 bases, J lost 4 bases, and 5 bases stayed unmatched. In DNA, the CDR3 is TGTGCCAGCAGCTCCAGCGGGAGGGCCCCAGATACGCAGTATTTT. Translated, it gives CASSSSGRAPDTQYF.

The CDR3 here is CASSPRGPMNTGELFF. As DNA, the CDR3 is TGCGCCAGCAGCCCCAGGGGTCCGATGAACACCGGGGAGCTGTTTTTT. The chain joins TRBV5-1 to TRBJ2-2; D possibly corresponds to TRBD1 (6 bases). The CDR3 loop spans 16 amino acids. V lost 4 bases and J lost 1, with 14 bases in between. CDR1 and CDR2 from the germline V gene are SGHRS and YFSETQ.

The chain combines TRBV28 with TRBJ2-1, with 8 bases aligning to TRBD2. CDR1 is MDHEN, CDR2 SYDVKM, per germline. This CDR3 has 11 residues. Here the CDR3 DNA reads TGTACTAGCGGCTCGTACAATGAGCAGTTCTTC. Translation gives CTSGSYNEQFF. The full variable domain, its missing parts supplied by reference TRBV28 and TRBJ2-1, is DVKVTQSSRYLVKRTGEKVFLECVQDMDHENMFWYRQDPGLGLRLIYFSYDVKMKEKGDIPEGYSVSREKKERFSLILESASTNQTSMYLCTSGSYNEQFFGPGTRLTVL.

The chain links TRBV28 to TRBJ1-5; 9 positions match TRBD1. There are 16 residues in the CDR3. V was clipped by 6 bases and J by 3 bases; unmatched bases: 9. Germline V gives CDR1 MDHEN, CDR2 SYDVKM. The CDR3 DNA sequence: TGTGCCAGCAGCACCCCCGGGACAGGGTTCAATCAGCCCCAGCATTTT. It encodes CASSTPGTGFNQPQHF. Variable domain in full (rest from reference TRBV28 and TRBJ1-5): DVKVTQSSRYLVKRTGEKVFLECVQDMDHENMFWYRQDPGLGLRLIYFSYDVKMKEKGDIPEGYSVSREKKERFSLILESASTNQTSMYLCASSTPGTGFNQPQHFGDGTRLSIL.

J is TRBJ1-4 and V is TRBV2, with D possibly matching TRBD1 (5 bases). The CDR3 is 14 residues long. Trimming took 1 base from V and 8 from J, leaving 11 bases between them. Germline V CDR1 and CDR2: SNHLY, FYNNEI. CDR3 in amino acids: CASSEVTGREKLFF. CDR3 nucleotide sequence: TGTGCCAGCAGTGAAGTCACAGGAAGAGAAAAACTGTTTTTT. Variable domain in full (rest from reference TRBV2 and TRBJ1-4): EPEVTQTPSHQVTQMGQEVILRCVPISNHLYFYWYRQILGQKVEFLVSFYNNEISEKSEIFDDQFSVERPDGSNFTLKIRSTKLEDSAMYFCASSEVTGREKLFFGSGTQLSVL.

This chain links TRBV7-8 with TRBJ1-2, with D possibly being TRBD1 (5 bases). V dropped 5 bases and J dropped 0 bases, with 19 bases sitting between them. Germline CDR1 SGHVS, CDR2 FQNEAQ. This CDR3 has 17 amino acids. The chain's CDR3 is CASSPRVSGGTNYGYTF. CDR3 sequence (DNA): TGTGCCAGCAGCCCGCGGGTTTCCGGGGGTACTAACTATGGCTACACCTTC.

The genes are TRBV7-9 and TRBJ1-3; D might be TRBD1 (5 bases). Germline values: CDR1 SEHNR, CDR2 FQNEAQ (reference sequence). The V gene lost 3 bases and the J gene lost 0 bases, with 12 bases spanning the gap. This CDR3 spans 16 amino acids. CDR3 in amino acids: CASSFGAGVSGNTIYF. The CDR3 coding sequence is TGTGCCAGCAGCTTCGGGGCTGGGGTCTCTGGAAACACCATATATTTT.